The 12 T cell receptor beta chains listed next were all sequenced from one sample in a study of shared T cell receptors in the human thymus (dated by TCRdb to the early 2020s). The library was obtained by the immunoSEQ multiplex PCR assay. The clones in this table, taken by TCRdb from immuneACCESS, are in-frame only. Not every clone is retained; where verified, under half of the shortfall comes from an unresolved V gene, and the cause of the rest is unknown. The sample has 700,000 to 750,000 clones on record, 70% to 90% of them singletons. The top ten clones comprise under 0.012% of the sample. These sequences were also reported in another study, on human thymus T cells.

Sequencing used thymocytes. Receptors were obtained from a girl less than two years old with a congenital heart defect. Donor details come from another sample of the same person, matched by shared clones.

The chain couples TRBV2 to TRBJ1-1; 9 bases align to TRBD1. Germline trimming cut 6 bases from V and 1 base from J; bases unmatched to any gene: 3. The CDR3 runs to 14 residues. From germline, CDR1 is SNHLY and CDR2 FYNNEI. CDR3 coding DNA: TGTGCCAGCAGGTACAGGGGGCGGAACACTGAAGCTTTCTTT. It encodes CASRYRGRNTEAFF.

For the CDR3, the DNA is TGTGCCAGCAGCAGGGGGGGCGGGGACTATGGCTACACCTTC. Protein: CASSRGGGDYGYTF. This chain uses TRBV7-2 with TRBJ1-2; tentatively, D is TRBD1 (6 bases). V lost 5 bases to trimming and J lost 3 bases, with 13 bases between them. This CDR3 has 14 residues. Germline V gives CDR1 SGHTA, CDR2 FQGNSA.

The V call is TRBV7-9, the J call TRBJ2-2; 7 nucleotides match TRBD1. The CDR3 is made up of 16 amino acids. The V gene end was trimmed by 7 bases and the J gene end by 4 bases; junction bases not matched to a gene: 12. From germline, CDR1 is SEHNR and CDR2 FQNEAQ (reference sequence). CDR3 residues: CASTPGRGKGTGELFF. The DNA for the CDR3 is TGTGCCAGCACACCAGGCAGGGGGAAGGGCACCGGGGAGCTGTTTTTT.

The CDR3 DNA is TGTGCCAGCAGCTTAATATTGGGGACTCGTTCCAACACCGGGGAGCTGTTTTTT. Residues: CASSLILGTRSNTGELFF. The V and J genes are TRBV7-6 and TRBJ2-2; D may be TRBD2 (6 bases). The CDR3 runs to 18 residues. Germline V CDR1 and CDR2: SGHVS, FNYEAQ. Trimming took off 2 bases at V and 2 bases at J, with 18 bases between the two ends.

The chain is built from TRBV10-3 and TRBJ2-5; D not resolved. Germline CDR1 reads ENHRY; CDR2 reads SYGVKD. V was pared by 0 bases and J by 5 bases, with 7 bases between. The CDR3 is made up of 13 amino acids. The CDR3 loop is CAISESLRETQYF. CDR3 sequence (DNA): TGTGCCATCAGTGAGTCCCTCAGGGAGACCCAGTACTTC.

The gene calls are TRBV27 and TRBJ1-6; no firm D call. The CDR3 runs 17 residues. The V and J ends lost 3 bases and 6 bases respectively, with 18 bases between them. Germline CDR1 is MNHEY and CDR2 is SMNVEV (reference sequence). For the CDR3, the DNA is TGTGCCAGCAGTTTCGGTGTGGGCATGAAGCTTAATTCACCCCTCCACTTT. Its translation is CASSFGVGMKLNSPLHF.

CDR3: CASSEHSGGADTQYF. The CDR3 DNA sequence: TGCGCCAGCAGTGAGCATAGCGGGGGAGCAGATACGCAGTATTTT. The chain is built from TRBV10-1 and TRBJ2-3, with 9 bases identical to TRBD2. Germline V lookup: CDR1 WNHNN, CDR2 SYGVQD (reference sequence). The CDR3 totals 15 residues. With 2 bases clipped from V and 4 bases from J, the junction kept 4 bases outside the gene matches.

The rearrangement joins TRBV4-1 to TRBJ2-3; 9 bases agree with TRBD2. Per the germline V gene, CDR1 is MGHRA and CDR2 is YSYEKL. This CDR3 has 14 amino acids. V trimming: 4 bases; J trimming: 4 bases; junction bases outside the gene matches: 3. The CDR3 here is CASSRTSGSDTQYF. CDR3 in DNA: TGCGCCAGCAGCCGCACTAGCGGGTCAGATACGCAGTATTTT.

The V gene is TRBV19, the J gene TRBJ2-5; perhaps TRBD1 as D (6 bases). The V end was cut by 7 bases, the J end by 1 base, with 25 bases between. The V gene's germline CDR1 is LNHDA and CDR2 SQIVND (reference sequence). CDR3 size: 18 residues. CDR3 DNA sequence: TGTGCCAGTATCCTGTCTGGGATAACCGGGACAACCCAAGAGACCCAGTACTTC. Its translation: CASILSGITGTTQETQYF.

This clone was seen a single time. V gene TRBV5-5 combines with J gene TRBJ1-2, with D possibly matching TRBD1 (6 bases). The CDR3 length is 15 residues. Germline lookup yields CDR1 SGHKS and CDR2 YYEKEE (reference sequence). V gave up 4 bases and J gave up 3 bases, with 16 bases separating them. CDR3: CASSLQGNKYYGYTF. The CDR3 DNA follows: TGTGCCAGCAGCCTGCAGGGGAATAAGTACTATGGCTACACCTTC.

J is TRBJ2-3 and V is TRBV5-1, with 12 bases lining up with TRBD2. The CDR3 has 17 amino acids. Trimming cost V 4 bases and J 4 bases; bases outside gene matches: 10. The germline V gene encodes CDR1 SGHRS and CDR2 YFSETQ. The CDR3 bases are TGCGCCAGCAGCCAGGATGCTAGCGGGGGGGCCGCAGATACGCAGTATTTT. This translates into CASSQDASGGAADTQYF.

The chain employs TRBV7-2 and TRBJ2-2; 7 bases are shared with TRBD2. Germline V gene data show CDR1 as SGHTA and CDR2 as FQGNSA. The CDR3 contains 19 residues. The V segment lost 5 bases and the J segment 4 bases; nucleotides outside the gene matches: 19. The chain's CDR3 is CASSHQIGTTPKTTGELFF. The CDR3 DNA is TGTGCCAGCAGCCACCAGATTGGGACTACCCCTAAAACCACCGGGGAGCTGTTTTTT.